This T cell receptor (beta chain) appears in the sequencing data of a study of T cell responses to AZD1222 COVID-19 vaccine. Study observations and caveats: At baseline, just a handful of AZD1222 recipients tested seropositive. Across the whole spike, CD4 TCRs peaked at regions 160-218 and 743-854.

Note on this clone: What it binds is not known.

Sequencing used immunoSEQ multiplex PCR; TCRdb keeps in-frame clones, though not all of them. The sample contains roughly 150,000 clones, about 92% of which appear only once. The germline V and J ends were trimmed by 0 bases and 0 bases, with 7 bases remaining between them. CDR1 is SGHNT, CDR2 YYREEE, per germline (reference sequence). This CDR3 spans 14 amino acids. Material: peripheral blood, obtained on day 0 of AZD1222 vaccination. This sequence was found in an adult in good health. The V call is TRBV5-4, the J call TRBJ2-7; D gene uncertain. For the CDR3, the DNA is TGTGCCAGCAGCTTGGAGACAAACTCCTACGAGCAGTACTTC. It yields the protein CASSLETNSYEQYF.